The sequence of this T cell receptor (beta chain) was determined in a study of T cells after yellow fever vaccination. This clonotype has a handful of counts. A single record per CDR3 protein comes from TCRdb applying MiXCR to the 5' RACE reads. The table has some 600,000 distinct CDR3 sequences, around a sixth seen once. Germline values: CDR1 SGHDT, CDR2 YYEEEE. The CDR3 contains 13 residues. The junction had 3 bases not matched to a gene; V was cut back by 3 bases and J by 4 bases. The specimen comprised PBMCs, sampled less than 6 days after the first yellow fever vaccination. This TCR was recovered from a man aged 18 to 30 who received the YFV17D yellow fever vaccine. The genes are TRBV5-6 and TRBJ1-1; TRBD1 matches 7 bases. The CDR3 loop is CASSWTGFTEAFF. The CDR3 bases are TGTGCCAGCAGCTGGACAGGCTTCACTGAAGCTTTCTTT.